This T cell receptor beta chain was found in a study of T cell responses to AZD1222 COVID-19 vaccine. Using immunoSEQ multiplex PCR, the repertoire was profiled, and TCRdb retains in-frame clones only, with some absent. The table includes more than 85,000 clones, more than 75% detected once. As for this clone: Other DNA variants within this sample encode the same CDR3.

In germline, CDR1 is MNHEY, CDR2 SVGEGT. Trimming stripped 5 bases from V and 4 bases from J, with 6 bases between. This CDR3 has 13 amino acids. V and J are TRBV6-2 or TRBV6-3 and TRBJ2-6; D gene uncertain. This sequence was found in an adult in good health. This specimen consisted of peripheral blood, obtained on day 0 of AZD1222 vaccination. CDR3 protein: CASSLSGANVLTF. DNA of the CDR3: TGTGCCAGCAGTCTCTCGGGGGCCAACGTCCTGACTTTC.